One sample yielded the 5 T cell receptor beta chains listed below, sequenced in a study of T cells in Graves' hyperthyroidism and ophthalmopathy. Researchers amplified the TCR beta CDR3 regions from RNA transcripts. The study used the HTBI primer set for a first-round RT-PCR of the TCR CDR3. MiXCR, applied by TCRdb to the multiplex PCR reads, yields one record per CDR3 protein. The sample records around 700,000 distinct CDR3 sequences, roughly a sixth being singletons. The sequenced material came from blood. The receptors originated from a woman aged 50 to 65 with Graves' hyperthyroidism that later progressed to Graves' ophthalmopathy.

In regard to this clonotype: At one end the junction does not follow the germline gene, possibly because of a read error. The chain carries TRBV28 and TRBJ2-7, with 9 positions matching TRBD1. Looked up from germline, CDR1 is MDHEN and CDR2 is SYDVKM. The CDR3 has 14 amino acids. The CDR3 DNA follows: TGTGCCAGCAGTCTATGGGACAGGGAATACGAGCAGTACTTC. It codes for CASSLWDREYEQYF.

This clonotype was recorded a few times. The V gene is TRBV4-1, the J gene TRBJ2-3; possibly TRBD2 for D (6 bases). Trimming pared 6 bases from V and 0 bases from J, leaving 10 bases between. Germline-derived CDR1 and CDR2 are MGHRA and YSYEKL. The CDR3 consists of 14 residues. This chain's CDR3 is CASRRDESTDTQYF. In DNA form, the CDR3 reads TGCGCCAGCAGGCGGGACGAAAGCACAGATACGCAGTATTTT.

Ten or more counts support this clonotype. CDR3 loop: CASSPASGGYTQYF. The DNA for the CDR3 is TGTGCCAGCAGTCCCGCTAGCGGGGGTTATACGCAGTATTTT. The rearrangement links TRBV12-3 or TRBV12-4 to TRBJ2-3, with 10 bases identical to TRBD2. V trimming: 5 bases; J trimming: 7 bases; junction bases outside the gene matches: 6. The CDR3 has 14 residues.

The V gene is TRBV5-1, the J gene TRBJ2-2; the D gene is possibly TRBD1 (7 bases). Trimming removed 6 bases at V and 1 base at J, with 13 bases between. CDR1 SGHRS and CDR2 YFSETQ come from the germline V gene. The CDR3 runs to 15 residues. CDR3 in amino acids: CASTQGGKNTGELFF. Written as DNA, the CDR3 is TGCGCCAGCACGCAGGGGGGCAAGAACACCGGGGAGCTGTTTTTT.

The sample holds many counts of this clonotype. The rearrangement uses TRBV7-3 and TRBJ2-3; 11 nucleotides align to TRBD2. The germline gives CDR1 SGHTA, CDR2 FQGTGA. This CDR3 has 14 amino acids. Trimming took 3 bases from V and 6 from J; bases not matched to a gene: 2. CDR3 in DNA: TGTGCCAGCAGCTTTGGGACTAGCGGCGATACGCAGTATTTT. This translates into CASSFGTSGDTQYF.